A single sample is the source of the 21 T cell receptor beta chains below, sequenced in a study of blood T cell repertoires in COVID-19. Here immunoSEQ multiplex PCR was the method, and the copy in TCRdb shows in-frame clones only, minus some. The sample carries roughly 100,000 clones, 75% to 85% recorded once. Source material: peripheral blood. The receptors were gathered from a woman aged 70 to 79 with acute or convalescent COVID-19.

Here the CDR3 DNA reads TGTGCCAGCAGCTTAAACAGAAACACTGAAGCTTTCTTT. It is translated as CASSLNRNTEAFF. This chain joins TRBV7-7 and TRBJ1-1; the D is unclear. The ends were cut back, 2 bases at V and 2 bases at J, with 6 bases in the middle. The CDR3 spans 13 residues. The germline CDR1 and CDR2 sequences are SSHAT and FNYEAQ (reference sequence).

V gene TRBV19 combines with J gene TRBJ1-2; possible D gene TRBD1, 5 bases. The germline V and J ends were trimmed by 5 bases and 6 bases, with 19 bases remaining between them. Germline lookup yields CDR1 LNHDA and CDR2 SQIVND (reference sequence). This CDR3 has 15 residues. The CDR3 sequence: CASSPRGLLGDGYTF. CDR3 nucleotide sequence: TGTGCCAGTAGTCCCCGGGGACTCCTAGGTGATGGCTACACCTTC.

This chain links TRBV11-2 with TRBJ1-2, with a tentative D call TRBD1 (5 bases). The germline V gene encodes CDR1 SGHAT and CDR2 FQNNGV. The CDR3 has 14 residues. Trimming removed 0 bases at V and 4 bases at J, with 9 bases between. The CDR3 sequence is CASSLDRQFYGYTF. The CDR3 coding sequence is TGTGCCAGCAGCTTAGATCGACAGTTCTATGGCTACACCTTC.

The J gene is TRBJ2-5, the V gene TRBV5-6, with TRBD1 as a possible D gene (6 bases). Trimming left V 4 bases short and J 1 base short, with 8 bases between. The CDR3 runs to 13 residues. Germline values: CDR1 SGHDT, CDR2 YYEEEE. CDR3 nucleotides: TGTGCCAGCAGCCGGGACACCCAAGAGACCCAGTACTTC. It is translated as CASSRDTQETQYF.

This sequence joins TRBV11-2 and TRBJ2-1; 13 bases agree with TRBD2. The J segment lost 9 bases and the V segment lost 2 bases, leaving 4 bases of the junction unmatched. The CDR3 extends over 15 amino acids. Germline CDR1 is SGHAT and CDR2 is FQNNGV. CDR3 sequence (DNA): TGTGCCAGCAGCTTAAGAACTAGCGGGGGGGCTGAGCAGTTCTTC. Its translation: CASSLRTSGGAEQFF.

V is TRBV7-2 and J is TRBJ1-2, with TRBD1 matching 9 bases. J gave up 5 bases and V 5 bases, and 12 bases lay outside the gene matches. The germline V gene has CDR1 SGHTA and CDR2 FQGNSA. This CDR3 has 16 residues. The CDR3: CASSEQGAGLGYGYTF. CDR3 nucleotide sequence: TGTGCCAGCAGCGAACAGGGGGCGGGTTTGGGGTATGGCTACACCTTC.

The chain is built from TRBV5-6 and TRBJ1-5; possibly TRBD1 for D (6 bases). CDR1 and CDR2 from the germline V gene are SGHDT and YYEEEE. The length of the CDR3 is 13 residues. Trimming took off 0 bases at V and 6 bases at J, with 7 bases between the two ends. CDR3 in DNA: TGTGCCAGCAGCTTGGGAGGGGGTCAGCCCCAGCATTTT. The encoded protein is CASSLGGGQPQHF.

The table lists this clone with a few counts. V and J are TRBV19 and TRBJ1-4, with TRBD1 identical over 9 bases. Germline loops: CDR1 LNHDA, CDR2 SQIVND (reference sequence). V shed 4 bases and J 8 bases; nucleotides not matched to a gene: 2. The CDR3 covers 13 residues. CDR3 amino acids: CASSRTGDEKLFF. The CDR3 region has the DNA TGTGCCAGTAGTAGGACAGGGGACGAAAAACTGTTTTTT.

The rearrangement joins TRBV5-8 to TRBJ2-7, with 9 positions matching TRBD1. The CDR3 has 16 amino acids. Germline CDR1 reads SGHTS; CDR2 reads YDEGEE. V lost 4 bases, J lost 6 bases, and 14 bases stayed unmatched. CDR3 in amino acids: CASSPRTGGQGGEQYF. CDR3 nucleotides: TGTGCCAGCAGCCCCCGAACTGGGGGACAGGGAGGCGAGCAGTACTTC.

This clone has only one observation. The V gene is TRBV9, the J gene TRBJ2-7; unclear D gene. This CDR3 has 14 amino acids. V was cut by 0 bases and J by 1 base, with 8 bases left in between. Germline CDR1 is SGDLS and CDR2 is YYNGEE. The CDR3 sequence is CASSVGHGSYEQYF. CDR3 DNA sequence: TGTGCCAGCAGCGTAGGACACGGATCCTACGAGCAGTACTTC. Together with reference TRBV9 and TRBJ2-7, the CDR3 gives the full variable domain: DSGVTQTPKHLITATGQRVTLRCSPRSGDLSVYWYQQSLDQGLQFLIQYYNGEERAKGNILERFSAQQFPDLHSELNLSSLELGDSALYFCASSVGHGSYEQYFGPGTRLTVT.

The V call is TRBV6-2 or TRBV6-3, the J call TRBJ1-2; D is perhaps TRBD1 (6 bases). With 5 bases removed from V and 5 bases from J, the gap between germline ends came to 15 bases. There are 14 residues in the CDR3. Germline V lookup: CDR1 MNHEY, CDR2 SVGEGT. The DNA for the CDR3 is TGTGCCAGCAGTGACACAGGGAAAGTATATGGCTACACCTTC. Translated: CASSDTGKVYGYTF.

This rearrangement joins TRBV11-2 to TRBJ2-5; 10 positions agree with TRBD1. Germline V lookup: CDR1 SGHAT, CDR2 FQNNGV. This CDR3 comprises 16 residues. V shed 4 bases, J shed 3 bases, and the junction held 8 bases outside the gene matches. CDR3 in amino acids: CASSSLTGTGEETQYF. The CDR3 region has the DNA TGTGCCAGCAGCTCGCTAACCGGGACAGGGGAAGAGACCCAGTACTTC.

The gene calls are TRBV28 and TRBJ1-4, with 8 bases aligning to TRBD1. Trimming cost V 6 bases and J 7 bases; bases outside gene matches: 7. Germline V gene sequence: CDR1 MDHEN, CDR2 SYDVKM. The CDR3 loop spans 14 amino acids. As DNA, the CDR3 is TGTGCCAGCAGCCCCAGGGGGCCGACTGAAAAACTGTTTTTT. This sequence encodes CASSPRGPTEKLFF.

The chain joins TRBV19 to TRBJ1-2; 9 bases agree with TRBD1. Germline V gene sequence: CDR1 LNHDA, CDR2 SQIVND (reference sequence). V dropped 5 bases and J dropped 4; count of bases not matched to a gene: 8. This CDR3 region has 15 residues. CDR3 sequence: CASSFPGTGIYGYTF. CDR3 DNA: TGTGCCAGTAGTTTCCCCGGGACAGGGATCTATGGCTACACCTTC.

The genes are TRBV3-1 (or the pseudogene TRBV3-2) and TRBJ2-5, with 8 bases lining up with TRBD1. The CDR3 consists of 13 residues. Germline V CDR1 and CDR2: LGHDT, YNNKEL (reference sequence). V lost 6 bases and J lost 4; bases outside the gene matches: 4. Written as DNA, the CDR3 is TGTGCCAGCAGGGACAGGGCTGGAGAGACCCAGTACTTC. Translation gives CASRDRAGETQYF.

The CDR3 loop is CASSPTGDYGYTF. The CDR3 nucleotides are TGTGCCAGCAGCCCCACAGGGGACTATGGCTACACCTTC. The chain combines TRBV7-2 with TRBJ1-2, with 7 bases aligning to TRBD1. Losses at the gene ends were 5 bases for V and 3 bases for J; bases not matched to a gene: 3. Germline V lookup: CDR1 SGHTA, CDR2 FQGNSA. The CDR3 loop spans 13 amino acids. Together with reference TRBV7-2 and TRBJ1-2, the CDR3 gives the full variable domain: GAGVSQSPSNKVTEKGKDVELRCDPISGHTALYWYRQSLGQGLEFLIYFQGNSAPDKSGLPSDRFSAERTGGSVSTLTIQRTQQEDSAVYLCASSPTGDYGYTFGSGTRLTVV.

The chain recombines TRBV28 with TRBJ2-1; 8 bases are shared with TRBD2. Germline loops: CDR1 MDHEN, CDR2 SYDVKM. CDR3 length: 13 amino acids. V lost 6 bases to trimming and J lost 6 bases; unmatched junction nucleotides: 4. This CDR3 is CASSRTSFNEQFF. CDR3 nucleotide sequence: TGTGCCAGCAGCCGGACTAGCTTCAATGAGCAGTTCTTC.

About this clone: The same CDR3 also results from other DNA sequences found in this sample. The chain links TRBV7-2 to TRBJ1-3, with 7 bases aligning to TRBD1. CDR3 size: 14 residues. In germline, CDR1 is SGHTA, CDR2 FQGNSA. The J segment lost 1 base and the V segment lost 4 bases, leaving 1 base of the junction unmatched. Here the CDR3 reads CASSSGGSGNTIYF. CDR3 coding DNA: TGTGCCAGCAGCTCAGGGGGATCTGGAAACACCATATATTTT.

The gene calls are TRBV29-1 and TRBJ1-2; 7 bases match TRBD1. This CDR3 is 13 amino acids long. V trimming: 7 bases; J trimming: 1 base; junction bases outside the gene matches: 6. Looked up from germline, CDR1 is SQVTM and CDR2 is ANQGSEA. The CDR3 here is CSARGTDNYGYTF. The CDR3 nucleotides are TGCAGCGCCCGAGGGACAGATAACTATGGCTACACCTTC.

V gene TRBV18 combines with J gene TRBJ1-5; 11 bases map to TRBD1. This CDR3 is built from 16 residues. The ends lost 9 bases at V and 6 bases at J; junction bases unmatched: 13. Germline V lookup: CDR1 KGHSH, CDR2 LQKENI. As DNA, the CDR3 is TGTGCCAGTTCGACCCCGGGACAGGGGGTTTCTCAGCCCCAGCATTTT. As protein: CASSTPGQGVSQPQHF.

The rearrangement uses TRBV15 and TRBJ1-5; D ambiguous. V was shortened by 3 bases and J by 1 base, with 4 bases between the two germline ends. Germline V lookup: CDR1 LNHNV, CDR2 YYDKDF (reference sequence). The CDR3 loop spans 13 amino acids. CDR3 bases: TGTGCCACCAGCAGCGAGAGCAATCAGCCCCAGCATTTT. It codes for CATSSESNQPQHF.